The sequence of this TCR beta chain was determined in a study of T cells in Graves' hyperthyroidism and ophthalmopathy. Study-level findings and limits: Ophthalmopathy got predicted by the model a median approximately 6.4 months before its onset.

The PBMCs were taken from approximately 9 ml of fresh peripheral blood. There are a few counts of this clonotype. Its specificity is unknown. TCR beta CDR3 sequences were amplified from RNA transcripts. First-round RT-PCR of the TCR CDR3 relied on the HTBI primer set. MiXCR, applied by TCRdb to the multiplex PCR reads, yields one record per CDR3 protein. The sample holds 140,000 or so distinct CDR3 sequences; less than 25% are singletons and the top ten take more than 60%. The ends were cut back, 0 bases at V and 3 bases at J, with 14 bases in the middle. This CDR3 contains 16 residues. CDR1 DFQATT and CDR2 SNEGSKA come from the germline V gene (reference sequence).

This clonotype originated in a woman aged 50 to 60 with Graves' hyperthyroidism that later progressed to Graves' ophthalmopathy. The material sequenced was blood. The J gene is TRBJ2-2, the V gene TRBV20-1; the D gene is possibly TRBD2 (6 bases). In DNA, the CDR3 is TGCAGTGCTAGAGATCAAGGAGGGGCCTACACCGGGGAGCTGTTTTTT. Amino acid sequence: CSARDQGGAYTGELFF.